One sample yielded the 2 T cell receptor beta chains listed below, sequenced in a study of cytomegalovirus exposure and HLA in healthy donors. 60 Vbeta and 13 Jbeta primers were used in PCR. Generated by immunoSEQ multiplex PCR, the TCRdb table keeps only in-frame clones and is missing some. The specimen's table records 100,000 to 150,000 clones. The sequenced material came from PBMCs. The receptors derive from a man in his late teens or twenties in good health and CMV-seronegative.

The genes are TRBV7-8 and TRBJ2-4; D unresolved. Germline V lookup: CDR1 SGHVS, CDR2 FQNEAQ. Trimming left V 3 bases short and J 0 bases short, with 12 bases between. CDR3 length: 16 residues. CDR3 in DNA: TGTGCCAGCAGCTTTTCCCCAGGCCTAGCCAAAAACATTCAGTACTTC. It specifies CASSFSPGLAKNIQYF.

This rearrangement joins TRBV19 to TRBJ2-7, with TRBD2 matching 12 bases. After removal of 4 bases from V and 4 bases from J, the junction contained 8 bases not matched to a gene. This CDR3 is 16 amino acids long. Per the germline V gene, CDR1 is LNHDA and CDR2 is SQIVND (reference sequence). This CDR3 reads CASSTPGLAGLYEQYF. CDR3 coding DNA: TGTGCCAGTAGTACCCCCGGACTAGCGGGATTATACGAGCAGTACTTC.